These T cell receptor beta chains were read from a single sample in a study of T-cell reconstitution after alpha-beta-depleted transplantation in children. From the PCR reads, TCRdb called clonotypes with MiXCR, one entry per CDR3 protein. In the table there are about 77,000 distinct CDR3 sequences, 15% to 20% of which are singletons. The source material was PBMCs, mostly from graft donor cells, sampled 360 days after TCRalphabeta/CD19-depleted stem cell transplant. These receptors all come from a male patient between 2 and 10 years old who had a stem cell transplant for acute lymphoblastic leukemia, so the T cells may come from the graft donor. Both conserved end residues are part of each CDR3. The D gene is left open where the match is weak. Size tells how often a clone was seen (once, few, many) or the class of an expanded clone, and some rows leave it out.

D gene	V gene	clone size	J gene	CDR3 protein	CDR3 DNA
NA	TRBV27	many	TRBJ1-1	CASSPFVAENTEAFF	TGTGCCAGCAGCCCCTTTGTTGCCGAGAACACTGAAGCTTTCTTT
NA	TRBV11-3	NA	TRBJ2-3	CASSLDPKTAQYF	TGTGCCAGCAGCTTAGACCCCAAAACGGCGCAGTATTTT
TRBD2	TRBV6-2/TRBV6-3	NA	TRBJ2-1	CASGRDGMVLADYNEQFF	TGTGCCAGCGGCCGGGACGGAATGGTACTAGCGGATTACAATGAGCAGTTCTTC
NA	TRBV2	many	TRBJ2-4	CASSERDRLAKNIQYF	TGTGCCAGCAGTGAACGGGACCGCCTAGCCAAAAACATTCAGTACTTC
NA	TRBV4-2	NA	TRBJ2-3	CASSQDPLLPEGSTDTQYF	TGTGCCAGCAGCCAAGATCCTCTCCTCCCTGAGGGTAGCACAGATACGCAGTATTTT
NA	TRBV6-5	NA	TRBJ1-2	CASSYSRGDYGYTF	TGTGCCAGCAGTTACTCGAGGGGGGACTATGGCTACACCTTC
NA	TRBV12-3/TRBV12-4	NA	TRBJ2-1	CASSLAGQNYNEQFF	TGTGCCAGCAGTTTAGCAGGACAAAACTACAATGAGCAGTTCTTC
TRBD1	TRBV7-6	NA	TRBJ2-7	CASSLSGTGVGEQYF	TGTGCCAGCAGCTTAAGTGGGACAGGGGTTGGCGAGCAGTACTTC
NA	TRBV10-3	NA	TRBJ2-3	CAISGGASTDTQYF	TGTGCCATCAGTGGCGGGGCTAGCACAGATACGCAGTATTTT
NA	TRBV6-1	NA	TRBJ1-2	CASSVRTKYYGYTF	TGTGCCAGCAGTGTCCGGACGAAGTACTATGGCTACACCTTC
TRBD2	TRBV3-1	NA	TRBJ2-1	CTISQPGLAGGPAYNEQFF	TGTACCATCAGCCAGCCGGGACTAGCGGGAGGGCCGGCCTACAATGAGCAGTTCTTC
NA	TRBV20-1	NA	TRBJ2-2	CSALAPPNTGELFF	TGCAGTGCCCTAGCGCCCCCGAACACCGGGGAGCTGTTTTTT
TRBD2	TRBV7-9	NA	TRBJ2-1	CASSLDYSGRSDEQFF	TGTGCCAGCAGCTTGGACTACAGCGGGAGAAGCGATGAGCAGTTCTTC
NA	TRBV9	few	TRBJ2-1	CASSVVWGDNEQFF	TGTGCCAGCAGCGTAGTTTGGGGGGACAATGAGCAGTTCTTC
NA	TRBV5-1	many	TRBJ2-1	CASSRDPLEYNEQFF	TGCGCCAGCAGCCGGGACCCCCTGGAGTACAATGAGCAGTTCTTC
NA	TRBV3-1	NA	TRBJ1-1	CASSQEAGSGTEAFF	TGTGCCAGCAGCCAAGAGGCAGGGTCGGGCACTGAAGCTTTCTTT
TRBD2	TRBV7-7	NA	TRBJ2-1	CASSLSLAVGYNEQFF	TGTGCTAGCAGCTTAAGTCTAGCGGTCGGGTACAATGAGCAGTTCTTC
TRBD2	TRBV20-1	NA	TRBJ2-1	CSASRDYGIGEQFF	TGCAGTGCTAGCCGGGACTATGGGATCGGTGAGCAGTTCTTC
TRBD2	TRBV11-1	NA	TRBJ2-1	CASSPRSPGLAGGRGNEQFF	TGTGCCAGCAGTCCACGATCCCCTGGGCTAGCGGGAGGGCGTGGGAATGAGCAGTTCTTC
NA	TRBV20-1	NA	TRBJ2-7	CSVTDGRYEQYF	TGCAGTGTCACGGATGGCCGCTACGAGCAGTACTTC
NA	TRBV5-5	few	TRBJ2-1	CASSSPIRQFF	TGTGCCAGCAGCTCCCCTATCAGGCAGTTCTTC
NA	TRBV7-9	NA	TRBJ2-2	CASDPVELFF	TGTGCCAGCGACCCGGTGGAGCTGTTTTTT
NA	TRBV5-1	few	TRBJ2-5	CASSNPFGKGETQYF	TGCGCCAGCAGCAACCCATTTGGGAAGGGAGAGACCCAGTACTTC
NA	TRBV7-2	NA	TRBJ2-3	CASSAGTRSTDTQYF	TGTGCCAGCAGCGCCGGGACTCGCAGCACAGATACGCAGTATTTT
NA	TRBV6-5	NA	TRBJ1-5	CASSYGRRGDQPQHF	TGTGCCAGCAGTTACGGAAGGCGGGGGGATCAGCCCCAGCATTTT
TRBD1	TRBV6-5	many	TRBJ1-2	CASSWDRSLGNYGYTF	TGTGCCAGCAGTTGGGACAGGTCTCTAGGGAACTATGGCTACACCTTC
TRBD2	TRBV20-1	many	TRBJ2-1	CSAITSGSPYNEQFF	TGCAGTGCTATCACTAGCGGGAGCCCGTACAATGAGCAGTTCTTC
NA	TRBV11-3	few	TRBJ2-1	CASSDYRNEQFF	TGTGCCAGCAGCGATTACAGGAATGAGCAGTTCTTC
TRBD1	TRBV29-1	few	TRBJ2-5	CSVAGGQGRQETQYF	TGCAGCGTCGCAGGGGGTCAGGGAAGGCAAGAGACCCAGTACTTC
TRBD1	TRBV5-1	NA	TRBJ1-4	CASSPTGTVNEKLFF	TGCGCCAGCAGCCCAACCGGGACAGTTAATGAAAAACTGTTTTTT
TRBD2	TRBV10-3	many	TRBJ2-5	CAISEGGRLAFQETQYF	TGTGCCATCAGTGAGGGGGGGAGACTAGCGTTTCAAGAGACCCAGTACTTC
NA	TRBV27	NA	TRBJ2-7	CASSLSREGPLEQYF	TGTGCCAGCAGTTTATCGCGAGAGGGCCCCTTGGAGCAGTACTTC
NA	TRBV20-1	NA	TRBJ2-1	CSARDSGALSSYNEQFF	TGCAGCGCTAGGGATTCGGGGGCCCTAAGCTCCTACAATGAGCAGTTCTTC
NA	TRBV27	NA	TRBJ2-7	CASRPTYLWLEQYF	TGTGCCAGCAGACCAACATATCTTTGGCTCGAGCAGTACTTC
NA	TRBV5-1	few	TRBJ2-5	CASSRYRQETQYF	TGCGCCAGCAGCCGTTACAGACAAGAGACCCAGTACTTC
TRBD2	TRBV27	few	TRBJ2-3	CASSLTPTSGRAVSGTDTQYF	TGTGCCAGCAGTTTAACCCCGACTAGCGGGAGGGCAGTGAGTGGCACAGATACGCAGTATTTT
TRBD2	TRBV24-1	NA	TRBJ2-5	CATSDSGTSGRSGGETQYF	TGTGCCACCAGTGATTCCGGGACTAGCGGGAGGTCAGGGGGAGAGACCCAGTACTTC
NA	TRBV5-1	few	TRBJ2-7	CASSGGTLTGEQYF	TGCGCCAGCAGTGGTGGAACATTGACCGGTGAGCAGTACTTC
NA	TRBV5-8	NA	TRBJ2-5	CASSLYLGYQETQYF	TGTGCCAGCAGCTTGTATCTGGGGTACCAAGAGACCCAGTACTTC
NA	TRBV12-3/TRBV12-4	NA	TRBJ2-1	CASSLVQAKQFF	TGTGCCAGCAGTTTGGTTCAGGCTAAGCAGTTCTTC
NA	TRBV6-6	NA	TRBJ2-3	CASSYSRTQYF	TGTGCCAGCAGTTACTCGCGCACGCAGTATTTT
NA	TRBV5-1	NA	TRBJ2-1	CASAGSHEQFF	TGCGCCAGCGCGGGAAGCCATGAGCAGTTCTTC
TRBD2	TRBV2	NA	TRBJ2-2	CASFSSGRNTGELFF	TGTGCCAGCTTCTCGAGCGGGAGGAACACCGGGGAGCTGTTTTTT
TRBD1	TRBV20-1	NA	TRBJ2-7	CSARVPGTAKYEQYF	TGCAGTGCTAGAGTCCCCGGGACAGCCAAGTACGAGCAGTACTTC
NA	TRBV15	NA	TRBJ2-7	CATSLAPPYEQYF	TGTGCCACCAGCCTCGCCCCCCCCTACGAGCAGTACTTC
TRBD1	TRBV6-5	NA	TRBJ2-7	CASSYRTGSNEQYF	TGTGCCAGCAGTTACCGGACAGGGTCCAACGAGCAGTACTTC
NA	TRBV12-3/TRBV12-4	NA	TRBJ2-3	CASSLSLPRTDTQYF	TGTGCCAGCAGTTTGTCCCTTCCCCGCACAGATACGCAGTATTTT
NA	TRBV10-3	NA	TRBJ2-3	CAISGLADTQYF	TGTGCCATCAGTGGCCTCGCAGATACGCAGTATTTT
NA	TRBV28	many	TRBJ2-2	CASRWGGTGELFF	TGTGCCAGCAGGTGGGGAGGAACCGGGGAGCTGTTTTTT
NA	TRBV20-1	NA	TRBJ2-7	CSARDPRIYSYEQYF	TGCAGTGCTAGAGATCCCCGGATCTACTCCTACGAGCAGTACTTC
NA	TRBV20-1	many	TRBJ2-5	CSASPSGSKETQYF	TGCAGTGCTAGTCCATCCGGTTCAAAAGAGACCCAGTACTTC
NA	TRBV7-8	NA	TRBJ2-5	CASSFSAETQYF	TGTGCCAGCAGCTTCAGTGCGGAGACCCAGTACTTC
TRBD1	TRBV27	few	TRBJ1-4	CASSLWAGGNEKLFF	TGTGCCAGCAGTTTATGGGCAGGGGGTAATGAAAAACTGTTTTTT
TRBD2	TRBV29-1	NA	TRBJ2-1	CSVDPGRVPYNEQFF	TGCAGCGTTGATCCCGGGAGGGTGCCCTACAATGAGCAGTTCTTC
TRBD1	TRBV11-3	few	TRBJ2-7	CASSWGTGPYEQYF	TGTGCCAGCAGCTGGGGGACAGGTCCCTACGAGCAGTACTTC
TRBD2	TRBV4-1	NA	TRBJ2-5	CASSQDIGRGLKTQYF	TGCGCCAGCAGCCAAGATATCGGGAGGGGATTAAAGACCCAGTACTTC
NA	TRBV12-3/TRBV12-4	few	TRBJ2-4	CASRGRDPENIQYF	TGTGCCAGCAGAGGACGGGACCCCGAAAACATTCAGTACTTC